This entry lists 30 T cell receptor beta chains sequenced from one sample in a study of low-dose radiotherapy and immunotherapy resistance in tumors. Time point denoted: after trial treatment. The treatment is: LDRT plus nivolumab, ipilimumab, low-dose cyclophosphamide and aspirin (RACIN trial). Alpha and beta chains were covered, as first-strand cDNA relied on TRAV- and TRBV-specific primers. TCR amplification involved 20 to 25 PCR cycles with a constant-region primer and V-primer adapter. TCRdb independently ran MiXCR on the reads; one entry per CDR3 protein. The repertoire holds more than 70,000 distinct CDR3 sequences, with approximately 22% as singletons. The specimen comprised PBMCs, sampled after low-dose radiotherapy plus immunotherapy. The receptor source for this set is a female donor with ovarian cancer.

V and J are TRBV5-6 and TRBJ2-2; 7 bases match TRBD1. J gave up 5 bases and V 0 bases, and 4 bases lay outside the gene matches. CDR3 length: 15 amino acids. CDR1 SGHDT and CDR2 YYEEEE come from the germline V gene. The CDR3 DNA follows: TGTGCCAGCAGCTTGGTTAACAGGGGTACCGGGGAGCTGTTTTTT. It specifies CASSLVNRGTGELFF.

The chain combines TRBV6-2 or TRBV6-3 with TRBJ1-3; the D gene is possibly TRBD1 (6 bases). The CDR3 spans 18 residues. V was cut by 2 bases and J by 0 bases, with 17 bases left in between. Germline CDR1 MNHEY, CDR2 SVGEGT. In DNA form, the CDR3 reads TGTGCCAGCAGTTACCCGACGGGACACCTGAGCTCTGGAAACACCATATATTTT. Translation gives CASSYPTGHLSSGNTIYF.

This clonotype has only a few counts. The chain links TRBV5-1 to TRBJ1-5, with 8 nucleotides matching TRBD1. The CDR3 is 13 residues long. Trimming removed 1 base from V and 10 bases from J; junction bases left unmatched: 4. Germline-derived CDR1 and CDR2 are SGHRS and YFSETQ. The CDR3 nucleotides are TGCGCCAGCAGCTTGTTACAGGGGGACCCCCAGCATTTT. Translating it yields CASSLLQGDPQHF.

This clonotype was recorded many times. The rearrangement joins TRBV6-6 to TRBJ2-3; D not certain. Germline V gene lookup returns CDR1 MNHNY and CDR2 SVGAGI (reference sequence). This CDR3 comprises 15 residues. V was clipped by 2 bases and J by 2 bases, with 11 bases between them. The CDR3 DNA sequence: TGTGCCAGCAGTTACCCTGGGCTCTACACAGATACGCAGTATTTT. Protein sequence: CASSYPGLYTDTQYF.

This clonotype was recorded at least ten times. CDR3 nucleotide sequence: TGTGCCAGCAGCGTAGGACTAGCGGGGGGGCAATCCTACAATGAGCAGTTCTTC. Translated: CASSVGLAGGQSYNEQFF. The chain is built from TRBV9 and TRBJ2-1; 14 nucleotides align to TRBD2. The V gene's germline CDR1 is SGDLS and CDR2 YYNGEE. The CDR3 length is 18 residues. Trimming removed 0 bases from V and 1 base from J; junction bases left unmatched: 3.

This clonotype was detected only once. V is TRBV20-1 and J is TRBJ1-1; tentatively, D is TRBD1 (6 bases). Germline lookup yields CDR1 DFQATT and CDR2 SNEGSKA (reference sequence). The CDR3 is made up of 13 amino acids. CDR3 in amino acids: CGVGWTDNTEAFF. Written as DNA, the CDR3 is TGCGGAGTAGGATGGACAGACAACACTGAAGCTTTCTTT.

There are many counts of this clonotype. The V call is TRBV7-6, the J call TRBJ2-6; 7 bases fit TRBD1. The CDR3 consists of 17 residues. The ends lost 4 bases at V and 2 bases at J; junction bases unmatched: 8. Germline V gene sequence: CDR1 SGHVS, CDR2 FNYEAQ. CDR3 bases: TGTGCCAGCAGCTCGCCGGGACAGCCTCCTGGGGCCAACGTCCTGACTTTC. It translates to CASSSPGQPPGANVLTF.

This clonotype was recorded many times. The chain combines TRBV2 with TRBJ1-4, with a tentative D call TRBD1 (6 bases). The CDR3 has 14 amino acids. In germline, CDR1 is SNHLY, CDR2 FYNNEI. The germline V and J ends were trimmed by 6 bases and 7 bases, with 15 bases remaining between them. The CDR3 loop reads CASRDSGFGEKLFF. The CDR3 DNA sequence: TGTGCCAGCAGGGACAGCGGGTTCGGTGAAAAACTGTTTTTT.

In its sample, this clonotype was seen many times. V and J are TRBV6-2 or TRBV6-3 and TRBJ1-4; 7 nucleotides line up with TRBD1. This CDR3 is 15 amino acids long. Germline loops: CDR1 MNHEY, CDR2 SVGEGT. V was pared by 6 bases and J by 0 bases, with 4 bases of the junction left unmatched. Written as DNA, the CDR3 is TGTGCCAGCAGCGAGGGACAGACAACTAATGAAAAACTGTTTTTT. As protein: CASSEGQTTNEKLFF.

This clonotype was observed many times. The rearrangement joins TRBV28 to TRBJ1-4; a possible D gene is TRBD1 (5 bases). Trimming cost V 6 bases and J 8 bases, with 10 bases left between them. The CDR3 covers 12 residues. The germline V gene encodes CDR1 MDHEN and CDR2 SYDVKM. Here the CDR3 reads CASRGPGEKLFF. The CDR3 DNA is TGTGCCAGCAGGGGGCCTGGGGAAAAACTGTTTTTT.

This clonotype has ten or more counts. The J gene is TRBJ1-4, the V gene TRBV4-1; 7 bases map to TRBD1. The germline V gene encodes CDR1 MGHRA and CDR2 YSYEKL. The CDR3 has 15 amino acids. J lost 5 bases, V lost 3 bases, and 6 bases had no gene match. CDR3 nucleotide sequence: TGCGCCAGCAGCCATGGCGGGACAGTCAATGAAAAACTGTTTTTT. This encodes CASSHGGTVNEKLFF.

The chain joins TRBV9 to TRBJ2-2, with D hard to call. The V and J ends lost 4 bases and 6 bases respectively, with 7 bases between them. This CDR3 spans 12 amino acids. Germline CDR1 SGDLS, CDR2 YYNGEE. DNA for the CDR3: TGTGCCAGCAGCCCCCCCCCCGGGGAGCTGTTTTTT. Protein product: CASSPPPGELFF.

This clonotype came up many times. The chain combines TRBV15 with TRBJ2-7, with a weak D call TRBD1 (7 bases). The CDR3 spans 14 residues. V lost 0 bases and J 4 bases, leaving 10 bases between the germline ends. Germline V gives CDR1 LNHNV, CDR2 YYDKDF (reference sequence). CDR3 amino acids: CATSRDRGAYEQYF. The CDR3 DNA reads as TGTGCCACCAGCAGAGACAGGGGGGCTTACGAGCAGTACTTC.

This clonotype was observed at least ten times. The chain joins TRBV7-8 to TRBJ2-2, with a tentative D call TRBD2 (6 bases). The germline gives CDR1 SGHVS, CDR2 FQNEAQ. Trimming took off 5 bases at V and 0 bases at J, with 13 bases between the two ends. This CDR3 contains 16 residues. The CDR3 DNA follows: TGTGCCAGCAGCCTTTGGGGGGTTGCGAACACCGGGGAGCTGTTTTTT. Encoded protein: CASSLWGVANTGELFF.

As regards this clonotype: It is unclear where the CDR3 begins or ends on the DNA, so no DNA is shown, and the CDR3 is as TCRdb lists it. The V call is TRBV9, the J call TRBJ2-2; the table's D call, TRBD2, was not checked against the DNA. The CDR3 is 24 residues long, ends included. Germline V gives CDR1 SGDLS, CDR2 YYNGEE. The CDR3 protein is CASSPRFGGIGEQYFGPNTGELFF.

This clonotype has ten or more counts. This chain uses TRBV25-1 with TRBJ2-2, with TRBD2 matching over 8 bases. This CDR3 comprises 17 residues. The trim removed 5 bases at V and 0 bases at J, leaving 8 bases unmatched. CDR1 MGHDK and CDR2 SYGVNS come from the germline V gene. DNA for the CDR3: TGTGCCAGCAGTCCCAGGTCCGGGGGGGCGAACACCGGGGAGCTGTTTTTT. Translation: CASSPRSGGANTGELFF.

This clonotype was seen ten or more times. In DNA, the CDR3 is TGTGCCAGCAGTTACTCACCGACCCGGGGCACCGGGGAGCTGTTTTTT. This translates into CASSYSPTRGTGELFF. V is TRBV6-2 or TRBV6-3 and J is TRBJ2-2; tentatively, D is TRBD2 (5 bases). The CDR3 contains 16 residues. CDR1 MNHEY and CDR2 SVGEGT come from the germline V gene. The germline V and J ends were trimmed by 0 bases and 4 bases, with 12 bases remaining between them.

This clonotype appeared many times. This chain joins TRBV12-3 or TRBV12-4 and TRBJ2-2; possibly TRBD2 for D (6 bases). V was cut by 3 bases and J by 4 bases, with 15 bases left in between. The CDR3 contains 16 residues. CDR3 coding DNA: TGTGCCAGCAGTTTTAGTAGTAGCGGTGCCACCGGGGAGCTGTTTTTT. Amino acid sequence: CASSFSSSGATGELFF.

This clonotype showed up many times. The rearrangement links TRBV15 to TRBJ1-2, with a weak D call TRBD1 (5 bases). Trimming shortened V by 0 bases and J by 6 bases, and 23 bases separated the two germline ends. CDR3 length equals 18 residues. The V gene's germline CDR1 is LNHNV and CDR2 YYDKDF (reference sequence). Here the CDR3 reads CATSRETPGPRGGDGYTF. The DNA of the CDR3 is TGTGCCACCAGCAGAGAAACGCCCGGGCCTCGGGGAGGGGATGGCTACACCTTC.

J is TRBJ2-3 and V is TRBV16; 9 nucleotides align to TRBD1. Germline lookup yields CDR1 KGHSY and CDR2 FQNENV. Trimming removed 2 bases from V and 3 bases from J; junction bases left unmatched: 9. CDR3 length: 17 amino acids. The CDR3 bases are TGTGCCAGCAGCCAACTGTTCGGACAGGGGAAAACAGATACGCAGTATTTT. Translation gives CASSQLFGQGKTDTQYF.

This clonotype was counted many times. The chain employs TRBV4-3 and TRBJ2-1, with D uncertain. The V end lost 1 base, the J end lost 4 bases, and 14 bases lay between the germline ends. This CDR3 comprises 16 residues. Germline V gives CDR1 LGHNA, CDR2 YSLEER. The CDR3 is CASSQVGHLYYNEQFF. CDR3 in DNA: TGCGCCAGCAGCCAAGTGGGTCACCTCTATTACAATGAGCAGTTCTTC.

This clonotype was found many times. The gene calls are TRBV12-3 or TRBV12-4 and TRBJ1-6; no definite D call. This CDR3 contains 14 residues. The ends were cut back, 2 bases at V and 7 bases at J, with 9 bases in the middle. The CDR3 coding sequence is TGTGCCAGCAGTTTATCGGGTCTGAATTCACCCCTCCACTTT. This encodes CASSLSGLNSPLHF.

This clonotype was seen ten or more times. The chain recombines TRBV7-9 with TRBJ2-7, with TRBD2 identical over 8 bases. The CDR3 covers 15 residues. With 5 bases clipped from V and 3 bases from J, the junction kept 9 bases outside the gene matches. The germline CDR1 and CDR2 sequences are SEHNR and FQNEAQ (reference sequence). CDR3 DNA: TGTGCCAGCAGCATCTCAACCGGGACTAGCTACGAGCAGTACTTC. Amino acid sequence: CASSISTGTSYEQYF.

This clonotype was seen ten or more times. This chain connects TRBV2 to TRBJ2-1, with TRBD1 identical over 9 bases. The CDR3 has 15 amino acids. The trim removed 6 bases at V and 7 bases at J, leaving 10 bases unmatched. The V gene's germline CDR1 is SNHLY and CDR2 FYNNEI. This CDR3 reads CASRGGQGIGNEQFF. CDR3 nucleotides: TGTGCCAGCAGGGGGGGACAGGGCATCGGGAATGAGCAGTTCTTC.

Note on this clonotype: One base separates it from a far larger clone, so it is likely a read error. The J gene is TRBJ2-7, the V gene TRBV5-1; the match to TRBD2 covers 9 bases. Germline values: CDR1 SGHRS, CDR2 YFSETQ. The CDR3 has 15 residues. The CDR3: CASSLGGRVNSEQYF. CDR3 DNA sequence: TGCGCCAGCAGTTTGGGCGGGAGGGTCAATAGTGAGCAGTACTTC.

This clonotype was detected many times. The V and J genes are TRBV14 and TRBJ2-3; 10 nucleotides match TRBD2. The CDR3 runs 17 residues. V lost 4 bases to trimming and J lost 3 bases; unmatched junction nucleotides: 10. Looked up from germline, CDR1 is SGHDN and CDR2 is FVKESK. CDR3 nucleotide sequence: TGTGCCAGCAGCCCTTTGCAGGGACTAGCGACGACAGATACGCAGTATTTT. It codes for CASSPLQGLATTDTQYF.

Turning to this clonotype: A far more abundant clone sits one base away, making this likely a read error. The rearrangement joins TRBV5-8 to TRBJ2-2; D may be TRBD1 (6 bases). The germline CDR1 and CDR2 sequences are SGHTS and YDEGEE. The CDR3 spans 18 residues. In nucleotides, the CDR3 is TGCGCCAGCAGCTTGGCCGGTGTAAACAGGGAGAACACCGGGGATCTGTTTTTT. As protein: CASSLAGVNRENTGDLFF.

With regard to this clonotype: The junction shows a germline mismatch at one end, possibly a read error. The chain recombines TRBV2 with TRBJ2-1; 9 nucleotides match TRBD2. The CDR3 is 15 residues long. Per germline, CDR1 SNHLY and CDR2 FYNNEI. CDR3 bases: TGTGCCAGCAGTGCCGGAGAACTAGCGGGTCTTGAGCCGTTCTTC. It yields the protein CASSAGELAGLEPFF.

This clonotype has a count of ten or more. The chain recombines TRBV2 with TRBJ2-1; D is perhaps TRBD1 (5 bases). V lost 3 bases and J 4 bases, leaving 7 bases between the germline ends. Germline V gene sequence: CDR1 SNHLY, CDR2 FYNNEI. This CDR3 contains 13 residues. The CDR3 loop reads CASSEGPYNEQFF. CDR3 bases: TGTGCCAGCAGTGAGGGGCCGTACAATGAGCAGTTCTTC.

The sample holds many counts of this clonotype. The rearrangement uses TRBV5-1 and TRBJ2-1; perhaps TRBD1 as D (5 bases). CDR1 is SGHRS and CDR2 is YFSETQ in the germline V gene. V lost 4 bases, J lost 2 bases, and 16 bases lay in between. This CDR3 comprises 16 residues. The CDR3: CASSPGPAGTYNEQFF. CDR3 coding DNA: TGCGCCAGCAGCCCCGGGCCGGCAGGGACCTACAATGAGCAGTTCTTC.